This T cell receptor beta chain was identified in a study of CD8+ T cells in alopecia areata (dated by TCRdb to the late 2010s). For context, the study as a whole: The treated patients took part in an open-label pilot trial in which moderate-to-severe alopecia areata was treated with oral tofacitinib at 5 to 10 mg twice daily. Patients stayed on tofacitinib for 6 to 18 months and then had 6 months of follow-up off drug so that delayed response and recurrence could be assessed. Disease severity in treated patients was measured with the SALT score, which quantifies the percentage of affected scalp surface area. High-throughput TCRbeta sequencing was used to examine T cell clonal expansion in alopecia areata in both the C3H/HeJ mouse model and human patients. Human TCRbeta sequencing covered scalp tissue and sorted CD4+ and CD8+ peripheral blood T cells from patchy and totalis/universalis alopecia areata patients and healthy controls. Tofacitinib-treated patients had biopsies at baseline and at 4 and 24 weeks of treatment, with a later scalp biopsy in several patients. Scalp clonality was compared across normal scalp (n=4), patchy alopecia areata scalp (n=8), and alopecia totalis/universalis scalp (n=8). The RNA source kit depended on sample type: the PAXgene miRNA kit for fixed scalp, the miRNeasy kit for PBMCs, and the RNeasy kit for mouse skin. immunoSEQ multiplex PCR using 35 Vbeta forward primers and 13 Jbeta reverse primers was used to amplify TCRbeta CDR3 regions. The paper's findings and limits, for the study overall: Tofacitinib significantly decreased scalp clonality and the number of expanded CD8+ clones among the top 100 scalp clones. During tofacitinib treatment, many expanded lesional clones stuck around in both scalp and blood, and this persistence may partly explain why relapse happens after treatment is stopped. The treated cohort was small, with a single nonresponder, so links between baseline CD8+ expansion and response need larger studies. Unlike mouse skin, where gammadelta T cells dominate, normal human skin contains resident alphabeta T cells that get sequenced too, which complicates analysis of the scalp TCR repertoire. Lesional scalp, especially in alopecia totalis/universalis, showed higher clonality and more expanded CD8+ clones than normal scalp, suggesting antigenic drive. Shared TCR sequences between patients were less evident than in mice, which may be partly attributable to HLA diversity in the patient population.

Receptor libraries were prepared by the immunoSEQ multiplex PCR assay. RNA was extracted from all samples and reverse transcribed into cDNA as template for TCR sequencing. SuperScript III was used for first-strand cDNA synthesis, primed with a 2:1 mix of oligo-dT and random hexamers. Amplification bias was assessed with a synthetic immune receptor repertoire, and residual bias was removed computationally. On the study's bioinformatics: After raw reads were preprocessed to remove errors, the CDR3 was defined following IMGT conventions as running from the conserved cysteine to phenylalanine. Clonality was calculated as 1 minus Shannon entropy normalized by log2 of the number of productive unique TCRs. Scalp TCRbeta sequences were cross-referenced with sorted blood CD4 and CD8 repertoires so that the CD4 or CD8 identity of scalp clones could be inferred. TCRdb retrieved this table from immuneACCESS and kept in-frame rearrangements only. Not all clones are present; in checked studies, unresolved V genes account for under half, and no reason is known for the remainder. V, J and clone size are taken as reported in that table, and D and trimming were inferred from the DNA itself. The sample table holds a few hundred thousand clones, of which 35% to 45% were seen once. The ten largest clonotypes hold almost 0.5% of the sample.

Per the publication, the treatment or condition label means: oral pan-JAK inhibitor, 5-10 mg twice daily. Lesional scalp punch biopsies and peripheral blood were obtained from alopecia areata patients. PBMCs were separated by density centrifugation and stained for CD3, CD4 and CD8, after which CD4+ and CD8+ T cells were sorted on a FACSAria. With regard to this clone: Its antigen remains undetermined. Base quality data are lacking; no much larger clone is found one base away.

Sequences MNHNS (CDR1) and SASEGT (CDR2) are obtained from the germline V gene. The CDR3, cysteine through phenylalanine, is 14 amino acids long. CDR3 DNA is the only sequence kept; it has 42 bases, read in frame from the first base. V is reduced by 2 bases and J by 3 bases, leaving a spacing of 10 bases between them. The sample was CD4+ T cells sorted from blood, taken between weeks 30 and 35, from a patient treated with tofacitinib. The clonotype was recovered from a human donor with alopecia areata. Recombination joined TRBV6-1 with TRBJ2-5; there is no confident call for the D gene. The CDR3: CASSELRGKETQYF. The nucleotides are TGTGCCAGCAGTGAACTGAGAGGAAAAGAGACCCAGTACTTC.